A single sample is the source of the 22 T cell receptor beta chains below, sequenced in a study of T cell changes during pregnancy in multiple sclerosis. Sequencing used immunoSEQ multiplex PCR; TCRdb keeps in-frame clones, though not all of them. Here the sample spans around 50,000 clones, about 87% being singletons. The sample consisted of peripheral blood from another person, used as feeder cells. The receptor source for this set is a human donor whose cells served as feeder cells for cultures in a pregnancy study.

This rearrangement joins TRBV6-5 to TRBJ2-1; weak D call: TRBD1 (5 bases). Germline values: CDR1 MNHEY, CDR2 SVGAGI. V was pared by 0 bases and J by 4 bases, with 7 bases between. This CDR3 contains 14 residues. Written as DNA, the CDR3 is TGTGCCAGCAGTTACTCTACAGGTTACAATGAGCAGTTCTTC. Translating gives CASSYSTGYNEQFF.

The chain recombines TRBV5-1 with TRBJ2-7; D tentatively fits TRBD1 or TRBD2 (7 bases each). Trimming shortened V by 0 bases and J by 2 bases, and 15 bases separated the two germline ends. This CDR3 comprises 16 residues. Germline V gives CDR1 SGHRS, CDR2 YFSETQ. CDR3 protein: CASSLAPQGGAYEQYF. As DNA, the CDR3 is TGCGCCAGCAGCTTGGCCCCCCAGGGGGGGGCCTACGAGCAGTACTTC.

The chain has TRBV30 and TRBJ1-1; D perhaps matches TRBD1 (5 bases). This CDR3 has 12 residues. Trimming cost V 5 bases and J 0 bases, with 7 bases left between them. Germline values: CDR1 GTSNPN, CDR2 SVGIG (reference sequence). The CDR3 loop reads CAWGHLNTEAFF. The CDR3 nucleotides read TGTGCCTGGGGACACCTGAACACTGAAGCTTTCTTT.

This rearrangement joins TRBV5-1 to TRBJ2-2; maybe TRBD1 (6 bases). This CDR3 is built from 16 residues. Trimming removed 7 bases from V and 1 base from J, with 17 bases in between. Germline CDR1 is SGHRS and CDR2 is YFSETQ. DNA of the CDR3: TGCGCCAGCGTTTGGGCCCCGACAGGGAACACCGGGGAGCTGTTTTTT. Translated, it gives CASVWAPTGNTGELFF.

The CDR3 loop is CAWSVLSIDGNTEAFF. DNA for the CDR3: TGTGCCTGGAGTGTCCTCTCGATCGACGGAAACACTGAAGCTTTCTTT. This chain joins TRBV30 and TRBJ1-1; unclear D gene. Trimming shortened V by 0 bases and J by 2 bases, and 16 bases separated the two germline ends. CDR3 length: 16 residues. Per the germline V gene, CDR1 is GTSNPN and CDR2 is SVGIG (reference sequence).

The sample holds one count of this clone. J is TRBJ1-5 and V is TRBV27; 9 bases agree with TRBD1. V trimming: 6 bases; J trimming: 4 bases; junction bases outside the gene matches: 7. The V gene's germline CDR1 is MNHEY and CDR2 SMNVEV (reference sequence). There are 15 residues in the CDR3. CDR3 loop: CASRPSTGGNQPQHF. CDR3 nucleotide sequence: TGTGCCAGCAGGCCATCGACAGGGGGTAATCAGCCCCAGCATTTT.

The chain has TRBV7-9 and TRBJ2-1; 13 nucleotides align to TRBD2. Looked up from germline, CDR1 is SEHNR and CDR2 is FQNEAQ (reference sequence). V dropped 5 bases and J dropped 4; count of bases not matched to a gene: 11. CDR3 size: 18 residues. This chain's CDR3 is CASSPGGGTSGNYNEQFF. The CDR3 DNA sequence: TGTGCCAGCAGCCCCGGCGGCGGGACTAGCGGGAATTACAATGAGCAGTTCTTC.

This clone has only one observation. The V gene is TRBV4-2, the J gene TRBJ2-1, with TRBD2 identical over 10 bases. Losses at the gene ends were 1 base for V and 5 bases for J; bases not matched to a gene: 2. The CDR3 runs to 15 residues. Germline loops: CDR1 LGHNA, CDR2 YNFKEQ. Here the CDR3 DNA reads TGTGCCAGCAGCCAAGGGACTAGCGGAAACAATGAGCAGTTCTTC. Amino acids: CASSQGTSGNNEQFF.

The V gene is TRBV19, the J gene TRBJ2-7; 8 nucleotides line up with TRBD1. CDR1 LNHDA and CDR2 SQIVND come from the germline V gene (reference sequence). J was trimmed by 2 bases and V by 5 bases; bases with no gene match: 5. The CDR3 extends over 14 amino acids. The DNA for the CDR3 is TGTGCCAGTAGTCACGGGACAGGAACCTACGAGCAGTACTTC. It codes for CASSHGTGTYEQYF.

The chain joins TRBV18 to TRBJ2-4; 7 bases fit TRBD1. The J segment lost 2 bases and the V segment lost 4 bases, leaving 5 bases of the junction unmatched. In germline, CDR1 is KGHSH, CDR2 LQKENI. CDR3 length: 15 amino acids. The CDR3 bases are TGTGCCAGCTCACGACAGGGTATGACCAAAAACATTCAGTACTTC. Its translation: CASSRQGMTKNIQYF.

The gene calls are TRBV18 and TRBJ1-1; D may be TRBD1 (5 bases). Deletions cut 0 bases from V and 4 bases from J, with 6 bases between. CDR1 is KGHSH, CDR2 LQKENI, per germline. The CDR3 is 13 residues long. DNA of the CDR3: TGTGCCAGCTCACCACCAGGGGCCACTGAAGCTTTCTTT. It encodes CASSPPGATEAFF.

J is TRBJ2-3 and V is TRBV5-1, with D unresolved. V was pared by 3 bases and J by 1 base, with 12 bases between. This CDR3 region has 15 residues. Looked up from germline, CDR1 is SGHRS and CDR2 is YFSETQ. CDR3 sequence (DNA): TGCGCCAGCAGCTCACAGCCATCGGGCACAGATACGCAGTATTTT. Protein sequence: CASSSQPSGTDTQYF.

This sequence joins TRBV6-1 and TRBJ1-5; the D is unclear. This CDR3 contains 14 residues. CDR1 and CDR2 (germline): MNHNS, SASEGT. V was pared by 3 bases and J by 7 bases, with 13 bases between. The CDR3 spells CASSDIIGEQPQHF. CDR3 DNA sequence: TGTGCCAGCAGTGATATTATAGGTGAACAGCCCCAGCATTTT.

This clone was detected only a few times. This chain joins TRBV5-1 and TRBJ2-3, with a possible D match to TRBD2 (6 bases). The CDR3 runs to 16 residues. V lost 0 bases to trimming and J lost 0 bases, with 11 bases between them. CDR1 and CDR2 (germline): SGHRS, YFSETQ. The CDR3 DNA is TGCGCCAGCAGCTTGGCCGGGGGATCTAGCACAGATACGCAGTATTTT. This gives the protein CASSLAGGSSTDTQYF.

The chain recombines TRBV29-1 with TRBJ1-2, with 11 bases identical to TRBD1. Germline CDR1 reads SQVTM; CDR2 reads ANQGSEA. This CDR3 has 12 residues. Trimming cost V 6 bases and J 3 bases; bases outside gene matches: 0. CDR3 loop: CSVGQGDYGYTF. CDR3 nucleotide sequence: TGCAGCGTGGGACAGGGGGACTATGGCTACACCTTC.

This chain uses TRBV30 with TRBJ1-5; no reliable D call. The CDR3 is 13 amino acids. Germline V CDR1 and CDR2: GTSNPN, SVGIG (reference sequence). The V end was cut by 2 bases, the J end by 6 bases, with 11 bases between. The CDR3 sequence: CAWSLPGGQPQHF. The CDR3 bases are TGTGCCTGGAGTCTACCAGGAGGTCAGCCCCAGCATTTT.

This chain joins TRBV5-5 and TRBJ1-3; 9 positions match TRBD1. This CDR3 has 15 residues. V lost 4 bases, J lost 8 bases, and 10 bases stayed unmatched. Per the germline V gene, CDR1 is SGHKS and CDR2 is YYEKEE (reference sequence). CDR3: CASSLGQGASYTIYF. CDR3 sequence (DNA): TGTGCCAGCAGCCTGGGACAGGGCGCTTCATACACCATATATTTT. Combining the CDR3 with reference TRBV5-5 and TRBJ1-3 gives the whole variable domain DAGVTQSPTHLIKTRGQQVTLRCSPISGHKSVSWYQQVLGQGPQFIFQYYEKEERGRGNFPDRFSARQFPNYSSELNVNALLLGDSALYLCASSLGQGASYTIYFGEGSWLTVV.

The chain links TRBV7-9 to TRBJ2-7; 8 nucleotides line up with TRBD1. The germline V gene has CDR1 SEHNR and CDR2 FQNEAQ (reference sequence). Trimming removed 0 bases from V and 4 bases from J; junction bases left unmatched: 14. The CDR3 has 18 residues. CDR3 sequence: CASSLANQGARRIYEQYF. The CDR3 DNA reads TGTGCCAGCAGCTTAGCGAACCAGGGGGCTCGACGGATATACGAGCAGTACTTC. The complete variable domain, with remaining parts taken from reference TRBV7-9 and TRBJ2-7, reads DTGVSQNPRHKITKRGQNVTFRCDPISEHNRLYWYRQTLGQGPEFLTYFQNEAQLEKSRLLSDRFSAERPKGSFSTLEIQRTEQGDSAMYLCASSLANQGARRIYEQYFGPGTRLTVT.

This rearrangement joins TRBV11-2 to TRBJ2-3; TRBD2 agrees at 8 bases. Germline lookup yields CDR1 SGHAT and CDR2 FQNNGV. This CDR3 region has 16 residues. After removal of 2 bases from V and 7 bases from J, the junction contained 11 bases not matched to a gene. The CDR3 loop is CASSLLGGRTRHTQYF. The CDR3 DNA is TGTGCCAGCAGCTTACTGGGCGGGAGGACTAGACATACGCAGTATTTT.

The V and J genes are TRBV7-3 and TRBJ2-3; D unresolved. This CDR3 comprises 14 residues. CDR1 and CDR2 (germline): SGHTA, FQGTGA. V was cut by 3 bases and J by 1 base, with 8 bases left in between. The CDR3 DNA sequence: TGTGCCAGCAGCTTCGCGTTGGGCACAGATACGCAGTATTTT. The encoded protein is CASSFALGTDTQYF.

This clone was seen only once. The chain links TRBV6-5 to TRBJ2-7; a weak D match, TRBD2 (6 bases). Germline assignment: CDR1 MNHEY and CDR2 SVGAGI. CDR3 length: 16 amino acids. Trimming removed 0 bases at V and 0 bases at J, with 12 bases between. The CDR3 coding sequence is TGTGCCAGCAGTTACTCCCGAGGAGGGAGCTCCTACGAGCAGTACTTC. This sequence encodes CASSYSRGGSSYEQYF.

This clone has a handful of counts. The rearrangement joins TRBV6-5 to TRBJ1-2; TRBD1 might be the D (5 bases). The CDR3 sequence is 14 residues long. V was shortened by 0 bases and J by 6 bases, with 11 bases between the two germline ends. The germline V gene has CDR1 MNHEY and CDR2 SVGAGI. The CDR3 coding sequence is TGTGCCAGCAGTTACTCGGGGACCCCTGATGGCTACACCTTC. It encodes CASSYSGTPDGYTF.